A single sample is the source of the 21 T cell receptor beta chains below, sequenced in a study of T cells after yellow fever vaccination. TCRdb reprocessed the 5' RACE reads with MiXCR, giving one entry per CDR3 protein. The sample shows 350,000 to 550,000 distinct CDR3 sequences, 18% of them seen only once. This specimen was PBMCs, taken before the yellow fever booster vaccination. These receptors were collected from a man in his late teens or twenties who received the YFV17D yellow fever vaccine.

V is TRBV20-1 and J is TRBJ1-1; D gene ambiguous. Germline V gene lookup returns CDR1 DFQATT and CDR2 SNEGSKA (reference sequence). The CDR3 sequence is 13 residues long. V dropped 6 bases and J dropped 0 bases, with 11 bases sitting between them. The CDR3 spells CSATDGLNTEAFF. The CDR3 nucleotides are TGCAGTGCGACGGACGGTTTGAACACTGAAGCTTTCTTT.

The chain couples TRBV20-1 to TRBJ2-3, with 10 positions matching TRBD1. V lost 6 bases to trimming and J lost 4 bases; unmatched junction nucleotides: 7. Per the germline V gene, CDR1 is DFQATT and CDR2 is SNEGSKA (reference sequence). This CDR3 spans 14 amino acids. The CDR3 DNA is TGCAGTGCCGAGCCCGGGACAGGGGCAGATACGCAGTATTTT. Translated: CSAEPGTGADTQYF.

The chain recombines TRBV7-2 with TRBJ2-1, with D perhaps TRBD1 (6 bases). Germline CDR1 is SGHTA and CDR2 is FQGNSA. This CDR3 is built from 15 residues. V dropped 5 bases and J dropped 5 bases, with 16 bases sitting between them. This CDR3 is CASSRNRQVNNEQFF. Written as DNA, the CDR3 is TGTGCCAGCAGCCGAAACAGACAGGTAAACAATGAGCAGTTCTTC.

This chain connects TRBV27 to TRBJ2-7; no reliable D call. This CDR3 comprises 12 residues. V lost 4 bases and J 6 bases, leaving 10 bases between the germline ends. CDR1 MNHEY and CDR2 SMNVEV come from the germline V gene (reference sequence). CDR3 sequence (DNA): TGTGCCAGCAGTTCGGCCCAGCGCGAGCAGTACTTC. Protein sequence: CASSSAQREQYF.

V and J are TRBV7-6 and TRBJ2-5, with a tentative D call TRBD2 (5 bases). Germline V lookup: CDR1 SGHVS, CDR2 FNYEAQ. This CDR3 comprises 14 residues. The V gene lost 5 bases and the J gene lost 6 bases, with 16 bases spanning the gap. The CDR3 sequence is CASSTDQSGQTQYF. In nucleotides, the CDR3 is TGTGCCAGCAGCACCGACCAGAGCGGTCAGACCCAGTACTTC.

This clonotype was seen a handful of times. The V gene is TRBV6-2 or TRBV6-3, the J gene TRBJ1-5, with D perhaps matching TRBD1 (5 bases). Germline CDR1 is MNHEY and CDR2 is SVGEGT. CDR3 size: 14 residues. V lost 10 bases and J 0 bases, leaving 13 bases between the germline ends. The CDR3 DNA reads as TGTGCCATTTCCTCAGGGTATAGCAATCAGCCCCAGCATTTT. This translates into CAISSGYSNQPQHF.

There are a few counts of this clonotype. The gene calls are TRBV12-3 or TRBV12-4 and TRBJ1-5, with D possibly matching TRBD1 (6 bases). V dropped 7 bases and J dropped 6 bases, with 16 bases sitting between them. CDR3 length equals 14 residues. CDR3 DNA: TGTGCCAGCACCCAATGGGGGGGCGGTCAGCCCCAGCATTTT. Protein product: CASTQWGGGQPQHF.

The V call is TRBV9, the J call TRBJ1-1, with D possibly TRBD1 on 5 matching bases. Trimming took 5 bases from V and 0 from J, leaving 11 bases between them. Per the germline V gene, CDR1 is SGDLS and CDR2 is YYNGEE. The CDR3 runs to 14 residues. CDR3 in DNA: TGTGCCAGCAGTCGGGGGAGTCTGAACACTGAAGCTTTCTTT. The encoded protein is CASSRGSLNTEAFF.

This CDR3 is CASSLVTATYEQYF. The DNA of the CDR3 is TGCGCCAGCAGCTTGGTGACCGCTACCTACGAGCAGTACTTC. V gene TRBV5-1 combines with J gene TRBJ2-7; D gene uncertain. Trimming shortened V by 0 bases and J by 2 bases, and 9 bases separated the two germline ends. Germline V gene lookup returns CDR1 SGHRS and CDR2 YFSETQ. The CDR3 runs to 14 residues. Using reference TRBV5-1 and TRBJ2-7 for the parts outside the CDR3, the full variable domain is KAGVTQTPRYLIKTRGQQVTLSCSPISGHRSVSWYQQTPGQGLQFLFEYFSETQRNKGNFPGRFSGRQFSNSRSEMNVSTLELGDSALYLCASSLVTATYEQYFGPGTRLTVT.

The V call is TRBV12-3 or TRBV12-4, the J call TRBJ2-2, with 7 bases lining up with TRBD2. Unmatched junction bases numbered 10, after V lost 5 bases and J lost 4 bases. The length of the CDR3 is 16 residues. The CDR3 protein is CASSRVGGLGTGELFF. The CDR3 DNA reads as TGTGCCAGCAGTCGGGTCGGGGGGTTGGGCACCGGGGAGCTGTTTTTT.

This clonotype was observed many times. The chain is built from TRBV6-5 and TRBJ2-3, with D possibly TRBD2 on 6 matching bases. This CDR3 comprises 14 residues. Trimming pared 6 bases from V and 9 bases from J, leaving 19 bases between. The germline gives CDR1 MNHEY, CDR2 SVGAGI. CDR3: CASSPAGLFPTQYF. The DNA of the CDR3 is TGTGCCAGCAGCCCCGCTGGACTATTCCCAACGCAGTATTTT.

The V gene is TRBV12-3 or TRBV12-4, the J gene TRBJ1-1; no firm D call. This CDR3 region has 12 residues. Trimming stripped 3 bases from V and 3 bases from J, with 5 bases between. The CDR3 coding sequence is TGTGCCAGCAGTTTCAGCGACACTGAAGCTTTCTTT. Translation gives CASSFSDTEAFF.

In this sample, this clonotype turned up a few times. The V gene is TRBV6-1, the J gene TRBJ2-2; D is undetermined. CDR3 size: 15 residues. Trimming removed 1 base at V and 8 bases at J, with 14 bases between. From germline, CDR1 is MNHNS and CDR2 SASEGT. CDR3: CASSEDSFSVGELFF. In DNA form, the CDR3 reads TGTGCCAGCAGTGAAGATTCGTTCAGTGTGGGGGAGCTGTTTTTT.

In this sample, this clonotype turned up a few times. The rearrangement links TRBV12-3 or TRBV12-4 to TRBJ1-1; D unresolved. The CDR3 is 13 amino acids. V dropped 2 bases and J dropped 5 bases, with 9 bases sitting between them. CDR3 loop: CASSLNPETEAFF. DNA for the CDR3: TGTGCCAGCAGTTTAAACCCGGAGACTGAAGCTTTCTTT.

The chain is built from TRBV20-1 and TRBJ2-5, with D perhaps matching TRBD1 or TRBD2 (5 bases each). The CDR3 has 12 residues. Looked up from germline, CDR1 is DFQATT and CDR2 is SNEGSKA (reference sequence). V was clipped by 0 bases and J by 4 bases, with 6 bases between them. CDR3 sequence (DNA): TGCAGTGCTAGAGAGGGGGTAGAGACCCAGTACTTC. Translating gives CSAREGVETQYF.

The J gene is TRBJ1-2, the V gene TRBV7-9, with a weak D call TRBD1 (6 bases). The CDR3 covers 14 residues. Germline CDR1 SEHNR, CDR2 FQNEAQ (reference sequence). Trimming pared 0 bases from V and 13 bases from J, leaving 18 bases between. The CDR3 reads CASSLAGATPASTF. DNA of the CDR3: TGTGCCAGCAGCTTAGCGGGGGCGACACCAGCTTCCACCTTC. Based on the CDR3 plus reference TRBV7-9 and TRBJ1-2, the full variable domain is DTGVSQNPRHKITKRGQNVTFRCDPISEHNRLYWYRQTLGQGPEFLTYFQNEAQLEKSRLLSDRFSAERPKGSFSTLEIQRTEQGDSAMYLCASSLAGATPASTFGSGTRLTVV.

The rearrangement uses TRBV20-1 and TRBJ2-3, with 10 bases that match TRBD2. The CDR3 runs to 17 residues. V shed 6 bases and J 2 bases; nucleotides not matched to a gene: 14. Germline values: CDR1 DFQATT, CDR2 SNEGSKA (reference sequence). DNA for the CDR3: TGCAGTGCCCCAGGGCTTAGCGGGGGGACCTTCACAGATACGCAGTATTTT. This encodes CSAPGLSGGTFTDTQYF.

V gene TRBV6-6 combines with J gene TRBJ1-5, with D possibly being TRBD1 (5 bases). Per the germline V gene, CDR1 is MNHNY and CDR2 is SVGAGI (reference sequence). CDR3 length: 13 amino acids. V lost 5 bases to trimming and J lost 6 bases, with 11 bases between them. CDR3 DNA: TGTGCCAGCAGTGAAAGGGGTGGTCAGCCCCAGCATTTT. Translation gives CASSERGGQPQHF.

The CDR3 DNA is TGTGCCAGCAGTTGGGAGGGGAGAGCCTACAATGAGCAGTTCTTC. Translation: CASSWEGRAYNEQFF. The chain combines TRBV28 with TRBJ2-1; 7 bases align to TRBD2. Looked up from germline, CDR1 is MDHEN and CDR2 is SYDVKM. CDR3 length equals 15 residues. V lost 4 bases to trimming and J lost 2 bases; unmatched junction nucleotides: 5.

The chain links TRBV12-3 or TRBV12-4 to TRBJ2-1; D is perhaps TRBD1 (6 bases). The CDR3 is made up of 17 amino acids. Trimming shortened V by 0 bases and J by 0 bases, and 12 bases separated the two germline ends. In DNA form, the CDR3 reads TGTGCCAGCAGTTTAGCGCTCACAGGGAGCTCCTACAATGAGCAGTTCTTC. Its translation is CASSLALTGSSYNEQFF.

This clonotype was detected only a few times. The chain joins TRBV24-1 to TRBJ1-1; 7 bases are a match to TRBD1. The CDR3 contains 13 residues. V lost 9 bases, J lost 3 bases, and 6 bases stayed unmatched. CDR1 is KGHDR, CDR2 SFDVKD, per germline. The CDR3 DNA is TGTGCCACCTCACCCACAGGGGACACTGAAGCTTTCTTT. Translation: CATSPTGDTEAFF.